This T cell receptor (beta chain) was recovered during a study of blood T cell repertoires in COVID-19. Authors' methods: Estimates of nucleated cell counts were drawn from the amplification of reference gene primers. TCRdb keeps only in-frame clones here, not all; method: immunoSEQ multiplex PCR. V and J calls plus clone size are reproduced from that table; the DNA served to infer D and trimming. The table records about 40,000 clones, 88% of them present only once. Germline assignment: CDR1 ENHRY and CDR2 SYGVKD. The CDR3 is 15 amino acids. The trim removed 3 bases at V and 13 bases at J, leaving 16 bases unmatched.

The sequencing sample was made of peripheral blood. The chain links TRBV10-3 to TRBJ1-2; 8 positions match TRBD1. The TCR comes from a woman aged 70-85 years with acute or convalescent COVID-19. The CDR3: CAISDLAPRDRSCTF. Written as DNA, the CDR3 is TGTGCCATCAGTGACCTAGCTCCCCGGGACAGGTCTTGCACCTTC.